This entry concerns a single T cell receptor (beta chain). The data belong to a study of T cell changes during pregnancy in multiple sclerosis. Profiled with immunoSEQ multiplex PCR; TCRdb holds only in-frame clones, not every one. The data contain 40,000 to 55,000 clones, more than 85% of them seen just once; the ten biggest clones take up 2.9%. The sequence was obtained from a female donor with multiple sclerosis, enrolled in a pregnancy study. Sequences were derived from CD8+ T cells from peripheral blood mononuclear cells, sampled in the second trimester of pregnancy.

The CDR3 DNA reads as TGTGCCAGCAGCGTAGGTGGTAGAGCCTATTATGGCTACACCTTC. Residues: CASSVGGRAYYGYTF. This chain links TRBV9 with TRBJ1-2; no clear D. V lost 0 bases and J lost 5, with 14 bases in between. CDR1 SGDLS and CDR2 YYNGEE come from the germline V gene. The CDR3 is 15 amino acids.